The 30 T cell receptor beta chains presented below share a single source sample, sequenced in a study of cytotoxic CD8 clonotypes in ibrutinib-treated CLL. Method: immunoSEQ multiplex PCR; TCRdb's copy keeps in-frame clones and lacks some. The sample has 200,000 or so clones, more than 75% seen once. Sequences were derived from PBMCs, sampled after 12 months of ibrutinib treatment. The receptors were gathered from a human donor with chronic lymphocytic leukemia.

The V call is TRBV5-6, the J call TRBJ2-7; TRBD2 aligns across 8 bases. Per germline, CDR1 SGHDT and CDR2 YYEEEE. This CDR3 is built from 13 residues. V lost 5 bases to trimming and J lost 3 bases; unmatched junction nucleotides: 4. Here the CDR3 reads CASRNSGNYEQYF. The CDR3 nucleotides read TGTGCCAGCAGAAATAGCGGGAACTACGAGCAGTACTTC.

This clone has just one count. A junction end diverges from the germline sequence, so it may reflect a read error. The chain is built from TRBV10-1 and TRBJ1-1, with D tentatively TRBD1 (5 bases). The CDR3 consists of 13 residues. CDR1 is WNHNN, CDR2 SYGVQD, per germline (reference sequence). The CDR3 loop is CASSLTVNTKAFF. CDR3 nucleotides: TGCGCCAGCAGCCTGACAGTGAACACTAAAGCTTTCTTT.

The genes are TRBV5-1 and TRBJ1-1, with TRBD1 as a possible D gene (6 bases). This CDR3 contains 14 residues. Germline V gene lookup returns CDR1 SGHRS and CDR2 YFSETQ. V lost 4 bases to trimming and J lost 3 bases, with 13 bases between them. DNA of the CDR3: TGCGCCAGCAGCCCGCCTGGGGGCGACACTGAAGCTTTCTTT. This translates into CASSPPGGDTEAFF.

V and J are TRBV5-4 and TRBJ1-5; tentatively, D is TRBD1 (5 bases). The germline gives CDR1 SGHNT, CDR2 YYREEE (reference sequence). This CDR3 region has 13 residues. The germline V and J ends were trimmed by 0 bases and 7 bases, with 8 bases remaining between them. The CDR3 DNA reads TGTGCCAGCAGCTTGGAGGGGCGGCAGCCCCAGCATTTT. Protein: CASSLEGRQPQHF.

The rearrangement links TRBV7-9 to TRBJ1-1, with D perhaps matching TRBD1 (5 bases). V was cut by 6 bases and J by 6 bases, with 20 bases left in between. Germline V lookup: CDR1 SEHNR, CDR2 FQNEAQ (reference sequence). The CDR3 has 15 residues. The CDR3: CASRPGTLVNAEAFF. CDR3 nucleotide sequence: TGTGCCAGCAGGCCCGGGACCCTTGTTAACGCTGAAGCTTTCTTT. The full variable domain, in which reference TRBV7-9 and TRBJ1-1 provide the parts outside the CDR3, is DTGVSQNPRHKITKRGQNVTFRCDPISEHNRLYWYRQTLGQGPEFLTYFQNEAQLEKSRLLSDRFSAERPKGSFSTLEIQRTEQGDSAMYLCASRPGTLVNAEAFFGQGTRLTVV.

This clone was counted only a few times. Here the CDR3 DNA reads TGCGCCAGCAGTTCCGGACCGGGACTAGCGGGGTCACAAGAGACCCAGTACTTC. It yields the protein CASSSGPGLAGSQETQYF. The chain combines TRBV5-1 with TRBJ2-5, with 13 bases aligning to TRBD2. The V and J ends lost 5 bases and 2 bases, in that order; junction bases with no gene match: 12. This CDR3 comprises 18 residues. Germline V gives CDR1 SGHRS, CDR2 YFSETQ.

The V and J genes are TRBV27 and TRBJ2-3; D not certain. Per the germline V gene, CDR1 is MNHEY and CDR2 is SMNVEV (reference sequence). V was pared by 5 bases and J by 2 bases, with 11 bases between. The CDR3 runs 14 residues. The CDR3 DNA is TGTGCCAGCAGTCCATATAGGAACACAGATACGCAGTATTTT. Translation gives CASSPYRNTDTQYF.

The chain has TRBV18 and TRBJ2-7, with D perhaps matching TRBD1 or TRBD2 (5 bases each). CDR3 length: 17 amino acids. Looked up from germline, CDR1 is KGHSH and CDR2 is LQKENI. With 3 bases removed from V and 0 bases from J, the gap between germline ends came to 18 bases. Here the CDR3 reads CASSPAAVGGGSYEQYF. Here the CDR3 DNA reads TGTGCCAGCTCACCTGCAGCGGTCGGTGGGGGCTCCTACGAGCAGTACTTC.

There are a few counts of this clone. Here the CDR3 reads CASSPTSFNEQYF. CDR3 DNA sequence: TGTGCCAGCAGCCCGACTAGCTTCAACGAGCAGTACTTC. V is TRBV7-6 and J is TRBJ2-7, with TRBD2 identical over 7 bases. CDR3 length: 13 amino acids. J lost 5 bases, V lost 5 bases, and 6 bases had no gene match. CDR1 and CDR2 (germline): SGHVS, FNYEAQ.

The V gene is TRBV2, the J gene TRBJ1-2; 8 bases align to TRBD1. CDR3 length: 16 residues. Germline V gene lookup returns CDR1 SNHLY and CDR2 FYNNEI. J lost 2 bases, V lost 4 bases, and 9 bases had no gene match. In nucleotides, the CDR3 is TGTGCCAGCAGTGGAGGAGTTCAGGGGGCGAACTATGGCTACACCTTC. Residues: CASSGGVQGANYGYTF.

The chain employs TRBV11-2 and TRBJ2-7, with TRBD1 matching 7 bases. The germline CDR1 and CDR2 sequences are SGHAT and FQNNGV. Trimming took 2 bases from V and 3 from J; bases not matched to a gene: 4. The CDR3 covers 14 residues. CDR3 in amino acids: CASSLYRDSYEQYF. The CDR3, as DNA: TGTGCCAGCAGCTTATACAGGGACAGCTACGAGCAGTACTTC.

The chain joins TRBV4-1 to TRBJ2-7; 7 bases line up with TRBD2. CDR3 size: 17 residues. V lost 4 bases to trimming and J lost 0 bases; unmatched junction nucleotides: 12. Germline CDR1 and CDR2: MGHRA and YSYEKL. The CDR3: CASSRIPGRTSSYEQYF. The CDR3 nucleotides read TGCGCCAGCAGCCGTATTCCCGGGCGGACTAGCTCCTACGAGCAGTACTTC.

CDR3 coding DNA: TGCAGTGCCGGAAGGTTCGGCGAGCAGTACTTC. Its translation is CSAGRFGEQYF. The genes are TRBV20-1 and TRBJ2-7, with D uncertain. V gave up 6 bases and J gave up 6 bases, with 12 bases separating them. CDR1 and CDR2 from the germline V gene are DFQATT and SNEGSKA (reference sequence). The CDR3 runs 11 residues.

The V call is TRBV6-1, the J call TRBJ2-5; D possibly uses TRBD1 or TRBD2 (6 bases each). This CDR3 spans 12 amino acids. Looked up from germline, CDR1 is MNHNS and CDR2 is SASEGT. The V gene lost 6 bases and the J gene lost 10 bases, with 15 bases spanning the gap. The CDR3 loop is CASRPRGRNQYF. CDR3 bases: TGTGCCAGCAGGCCTAGGGGGAGGAACCAGTACTTC.

CDR3 DNA: TGTGCCAGCAGCCCCAGAAGGGCTAACACTGAAGCTTTCTTT. Translated: CASSPRRANTEAFF. This chain uses TRBV9 with TRBJ1-1; no reliable D call. This CDR3 region has 14 residues. The germline CDR1 and CDR2 sequences are SGDLS and YYNGEE. V was cut by 4 bases and J by 2 bases, with 12 bases left in between.

This chain links TRBV5-1 with TRBJ1-3; D call uncertain. Germline V CDR1 and CDR2: SGHRS, YFSETQ. The CDR3 runs to 16 residues. Trimming took 0 bases from V and 0 from J, leaving 10 bases between them. Written as DNA, the CDR3 is TGCGCCAGCAGCTTGGGAGTCGGGAGCTCTGGAAACACCATATATTTT. It encodes CASSLGVGSSGNTIYF.

CDR3: CASSNRGGSGNTIYF. In DNA, the CDR3 is TGTGCCAGCAGTAACAGGGGAGGGTCTGGAAACACCATATATTTT. The V gene is TRBV11-2, the J gene TRBJ1-3; TRBD1 matches 7 bases. Losses at the gene ends were 6 bases for V and 1 base for J; bases not matched to a gene: 6. The CDR3 has 15 residues. Germline V gives CDR1 SGHAT, CDR2 FQNNGV.

The V gene is TRBV4-1, the J gene TRBJ2-3, with D maybe TRBD2 (7 bases). V lost 7 bases and J lost 5, with 19 bases in between. CDR1 is MGHRA, CDR2 YSYEKL, per germline. The CDR3 runs to 15 residues. The CDR3 loop reads CASTPEGGVIDTQYF. The CDR3 DNA is TGCGCCAGCACCCCGGAGGGGGGGGTAATAGATACGCAGTATTTT.

V gene TRBV6-6 combines with J gene TRBJ2-3; D is unresolved. The V gene's germline CDR1 is MNHNY and CDR2 SVGAGI (reference sequence). V lost 1 base, J lost 9 bases, and 5 bases lay in between. The CDR3 length is 11 residues. The CDR3 reads CASSYLDTQYF. The CDR3 DNA reads TGTGCCAGCAGTTACTTGGACACGCAGTATTTT.

CDR3: CASSPDEGEQYF. The CDR3 nucleotides read TGTGCCAGCTCACCGGACGAAGGCGAGCAGTACTTC. The chain employs TRBV18 and TRBJ2-7; no clear D. V lost 3 bases, J lost 6 bases, and 9 bases lay in between. CDR3 size: 12 residues. Germline V gene lookup returns CDR1 KGHSH and CDR2 LQKENI.

V is TRBV2 and J is TRBJ2-7, with D perhaps being TRBD1 or TRBD2 (6 bases each). The germline V gene encodes CDR1 SNHLY and CDR2 FYNNEI. This CDR3 comprises 15 residues. Trimming removed 1 base at V and 9 bases at J, with 19 bases between. DNA of the CDR3: TGTGCCAGCAGTGAAGTTGGGCCCGGGGGCGTGAGGCAGTACTTC. It encodes CASSEVGPGGVRQYF.

The chain couples TRBV30 to TRBJ2-7, with 9 bases aligning to TRBD1. V trimming: 0 bases; J trimming: 3 bases; junction bases outside the gene matches: 0. Germline V gene lookup returns CDR1 GTSNPN and CDR2 SVGIG (reference sequence). CDR3 length: 13 residues. The CDR3 spells CAWSVGQGYEQYF. The CDR3 nucleotides read TGTGCCTGGAGTGTGGGACAGGGCTACGAGCAGTACTTC.

This chain joins TRBV7-9 and TRBJ1-2; D is unclear. The CDR3 runs 13 residues. Germline assignment: CDR1 SEHNR and CDR2 FQNEAQ (reference sequence). Trimming shortened V by 4 bases and J by 6 bases, and 12 bases separated the two germline ends. CDR3 amino acids: CASSSGLGDGYTF. CDR3 in DNA: TGTGCCAGCAGCTCGGGCCTTGGGGATGGCTACACCTTC.

The chain has TRBV5-1 and TRBJ2-7; TRBD2 aligns across 13 bases. There are 16 residues in the CDR3. Germline loops: CDR1 SGHRS, CDR2 YFSETQ. The V gene end was trimmed by 7 bases and the J gene end by 4 bases; junction bases not matched to a gene: 11. The CDR3 sequence is CASARTSGGGRYEQYF. The CDR3 DNA sequence: TGCGCCAGCGCAAGGACTAGCGGGGGAGGGAGGTACGAGCAGTACTTC.

This chain connects TRBV30 to TRBJ2-4; D may be TRBD1 (6 bases). Deletions cut 4 bases from V and 9 bases from J, with 19 bases between. Germline-derived CDR1 and CDR2 are GTSNPN and SVGIG (reference sequence). This CDR3 has 14 residues. CDR3 in DNA: TGTGCCTGGACAAGATCGAGGGGGTCCGGCATTCAGTACTTC. Its translation is CAWTRSRGSGIQYF.

This clone was counted a few times. V usage is TRBV27 and J usage is TRBJ2-7; TRBD1 aligns across 8 bases. V lost 4 bases and J lost 4; bases outside the gene matches: 3. The CDR3 runs to 13 residues. Germline values: CDR1 MNHEY, CDR2 SMNVEV (reference sequence). This CDR3 reads CASSSGGGYEQYF. CDR3 coding DNA: TGTGCCAGCAGTTCAGGGGGCGGGTACGAGCAGTACTTC.

The J gene is TRBJ2-1, the V gene TRBV30; 15 bases match TRBD2. The CDR3 sequence is 14 residues long. CDR1 is GTSNPN and CDR2 is SVGIG in the germline V gene (reference sequence). With 7 bases clipped from V and 10 bases from J, the junction kept 8 bases outside the gene matches. The CDR3 sequence is CASRTSGGAGEQFF. CDR3 DNA sequence: TGTGCCTCCCGGACTAGCGGGGGGGCCGGGGAGCAGTTCTTC.

The rearrangement joins TRBV19 to TRBJ2-1, with unresolved D. The CDR3 sequence is 14 residues long. V was pared by 6 bases and J by 4 bases, with 13 bases between. Germline CDR1 LNHDA, CDR2 SQIVND (reference sequence). The CDR3 region is CASSFADVYNEQFF. CDR3 DNA: TGTGCCAGTAGCTTTGCCGACGTATACAATGAGCAGTTCTTC.

This chain links TRBV6-5 with TRBJ2-2, with D unresolved. This CDR3 is built from 13 residues. Trimming stripped 10 bases from V and 1 base from J, with 10 bases between. Germline V gives CDR1 MNHEY, CDR2 SVGAGI. The CDR3 sequence: CATGGVNTGELFF. CDR3 bases: TGTGCCACCGGTGGGGTGAACACCGGGGAGCTGTTTTTT.

V and J are TRBV15 and TRBJ2-7; TRBD1 matches at 8 bases. The CDR3 has 15 amino acids. V was pared by 2 bases and J by 2 bases, with 5 bases of the junction left unmatched. Germline CDR1 reads LNHNV; CDR2 reads YYDKDF (reference sequence). The CDR3 loop is CATSRLTGAAYEQYF. In nucleotides, the CDR3 is TGTGCCACCAGCAGATTGACAGGGGCGGCCTACGAGCAGTACTTC. The full variable domain, completed using reference TRBV15 and TRBJ2-7, is DAMVIQNPRYQVTQFGKPVTLSCSQTLNHNVMYWYQQKSSQAPKLLFHYYDKDFNNEADTPDNFQSRRPNTSFCFLDIRSPGLGDTAMYLCATSRLTGAAYEQYFGPGTRLTVT.